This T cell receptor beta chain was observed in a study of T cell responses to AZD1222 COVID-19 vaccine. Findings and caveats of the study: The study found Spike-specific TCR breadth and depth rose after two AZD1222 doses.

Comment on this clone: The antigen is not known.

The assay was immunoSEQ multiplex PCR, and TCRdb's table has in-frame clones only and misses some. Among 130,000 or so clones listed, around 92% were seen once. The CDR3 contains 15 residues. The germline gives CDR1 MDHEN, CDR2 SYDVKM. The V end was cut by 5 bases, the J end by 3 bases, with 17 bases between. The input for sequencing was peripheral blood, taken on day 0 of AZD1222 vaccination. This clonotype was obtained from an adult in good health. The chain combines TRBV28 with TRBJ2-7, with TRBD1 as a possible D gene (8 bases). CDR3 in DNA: TGTGCCAGCAGTCACAGGGGGGGGCTCAGCTACGAGCAGTACTTC. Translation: CASSHRGGLSYEQYF.